The present entry profiles one T cell receptor (beta chain) with its context. Time point defined: persistent/refractory GD, antithyroid drugs over 5 years with positive TRAb. Making the TCR library involved RNA that had been extracted from PBMCs. EDTA tubes were used for drawing approximately 9 milliliters of peripheral blood. Trimming removed 5 bases from V and 0 bases from J, with 8 bases in between. Germline V gene sequence: CDR1 LNHDA, CDR2 SQIVND (reference sequence). The CDR3 sequence is 14 residues long. The sample comes from a study of regulatory T cells in long-lasting Graves disease. Through Arm-PCR of CDR3 regions and iRepertoire HTBI primers, TCR beta libraries were built. TCRdb re-analysed the multiplex PCR reads in MiXCR, keeping a single row per CDR3 protein. The profile shows about 660,000 distinct CDR3 sequences, 30% of them singletons.

This material consisted of peripheral blood mononuclear cells (PBMCs), taken when the disease was refractory, from a patient treated with antithyroid drugs. The J gene is TRBJ1-5, the V gene TRBV19; D is unresolved. This TCR derives from a female donor with Graves disease. CDR3 in DNA: TGTGCCAGTAGTTGGCGGGGTAGCAATCAGCCCCAGCATTTT. Translation: CASSWRGSNQPQHF.